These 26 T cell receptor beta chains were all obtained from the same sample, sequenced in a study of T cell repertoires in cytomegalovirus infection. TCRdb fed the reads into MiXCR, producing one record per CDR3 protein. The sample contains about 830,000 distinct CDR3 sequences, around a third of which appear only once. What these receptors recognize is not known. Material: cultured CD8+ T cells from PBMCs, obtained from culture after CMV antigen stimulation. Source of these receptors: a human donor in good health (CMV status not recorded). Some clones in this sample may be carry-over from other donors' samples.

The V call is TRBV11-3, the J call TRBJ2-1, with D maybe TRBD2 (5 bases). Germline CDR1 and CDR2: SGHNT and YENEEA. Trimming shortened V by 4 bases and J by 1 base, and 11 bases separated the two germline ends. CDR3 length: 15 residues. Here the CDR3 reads CASSSRDESYNEQFF. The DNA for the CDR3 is TGTGCCAGCAGCTCCCGGGATGAGTCCTACAATGAGCAGTTCTTC.

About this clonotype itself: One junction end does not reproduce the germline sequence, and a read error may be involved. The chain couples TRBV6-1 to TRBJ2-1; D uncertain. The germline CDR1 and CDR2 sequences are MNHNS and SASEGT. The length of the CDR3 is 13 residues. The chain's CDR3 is CVSTPGPNNEQFF. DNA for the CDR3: TGTGTCAGCACCCCCGGGCCCAACAATGAGCAGTTCTTC.

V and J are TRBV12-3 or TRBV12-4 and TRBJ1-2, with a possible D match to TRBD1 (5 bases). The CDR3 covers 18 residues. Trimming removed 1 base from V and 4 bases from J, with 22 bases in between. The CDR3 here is CASSLGPPGLSGTYGYTF. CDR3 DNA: TGTGCCAGCAGTTTAGGGCCGCCTGGCCTCTCAGGGACCTATGGCTACACCTTC.

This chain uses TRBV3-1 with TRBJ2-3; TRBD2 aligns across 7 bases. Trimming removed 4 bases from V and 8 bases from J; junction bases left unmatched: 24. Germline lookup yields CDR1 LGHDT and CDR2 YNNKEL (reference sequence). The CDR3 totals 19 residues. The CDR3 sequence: CASSLPPFASGALGGTQYF. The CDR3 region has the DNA TGTGCCAGCAGCCTGCCTCCTTTCGCAAGCGGGGCCTTGGGGGGTACGCAGTATTTT.

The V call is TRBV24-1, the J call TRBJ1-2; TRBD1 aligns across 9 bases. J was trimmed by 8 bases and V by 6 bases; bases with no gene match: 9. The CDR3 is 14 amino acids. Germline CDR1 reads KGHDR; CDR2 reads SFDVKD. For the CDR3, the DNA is TGTGCCACCAGTTCCGGGACAGGGTTCGGCGGCTACACCTTC. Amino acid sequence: CATSSGTGFGGYTF.

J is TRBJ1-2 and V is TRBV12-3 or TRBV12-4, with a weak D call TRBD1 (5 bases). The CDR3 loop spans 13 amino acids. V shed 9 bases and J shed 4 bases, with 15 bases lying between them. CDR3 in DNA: TGTGCCAGAACCGCCCGGGACCCCTATGGCTACACCTTC. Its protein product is CARTARDPYGYTF.

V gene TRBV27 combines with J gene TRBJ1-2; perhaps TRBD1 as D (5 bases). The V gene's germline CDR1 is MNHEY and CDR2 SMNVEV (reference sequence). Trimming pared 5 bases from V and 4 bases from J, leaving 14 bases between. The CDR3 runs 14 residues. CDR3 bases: TGTGCCAGCAGTCCCCTGACAGCTTCCTATGGCTACACCTTC. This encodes CASSPLTASYGYTF.

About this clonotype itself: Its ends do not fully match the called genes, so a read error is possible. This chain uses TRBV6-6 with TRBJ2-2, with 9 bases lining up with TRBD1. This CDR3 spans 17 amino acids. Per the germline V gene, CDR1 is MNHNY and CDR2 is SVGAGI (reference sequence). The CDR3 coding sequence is TGTGCCAACAGTTACCCGACGGGACAGGGAAATACCGGGGAGCTGTTTTTT. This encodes CANSYPTGQGNTGELFF.

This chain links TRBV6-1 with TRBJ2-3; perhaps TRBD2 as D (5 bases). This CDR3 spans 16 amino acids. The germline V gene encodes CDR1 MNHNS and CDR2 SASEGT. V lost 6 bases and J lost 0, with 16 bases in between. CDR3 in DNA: TGTGCCAGCAGCCCCGGGGTCTACTCTAGCACAGATACGCAGTATTTT. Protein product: CASSPGVYSSTDTQYF.

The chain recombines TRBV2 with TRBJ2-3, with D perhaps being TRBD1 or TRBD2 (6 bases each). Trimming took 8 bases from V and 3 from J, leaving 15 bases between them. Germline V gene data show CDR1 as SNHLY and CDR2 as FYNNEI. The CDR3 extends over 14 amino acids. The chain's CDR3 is CASEGGVRTDTQYF. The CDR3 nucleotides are TGTGCCAGCGAGGGGGGTGTTAGGACAGATACGCAGTATTTT.

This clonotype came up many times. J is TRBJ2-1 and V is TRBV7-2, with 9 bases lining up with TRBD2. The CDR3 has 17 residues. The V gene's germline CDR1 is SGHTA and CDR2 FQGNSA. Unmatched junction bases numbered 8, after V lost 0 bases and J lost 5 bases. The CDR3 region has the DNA TGTGCCAGCAGCTTAGCGGAAGGGGCTAGCGGGAACAATGAGCAGTTCTTC. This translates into CASSLAEGASGNNEQFF.

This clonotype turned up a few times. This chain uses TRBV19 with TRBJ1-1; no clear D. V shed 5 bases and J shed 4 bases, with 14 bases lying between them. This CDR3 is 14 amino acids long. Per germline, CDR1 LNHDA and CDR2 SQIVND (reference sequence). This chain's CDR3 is CASSLTKVGTEAFF. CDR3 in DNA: TGTGCCAGTAGTCTAACGAAGGTAGGCACTGAAGCTTTCTTT. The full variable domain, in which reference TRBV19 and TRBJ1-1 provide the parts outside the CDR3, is DGGITQSPKYLFRKEGQNVTLSCEQNLNHDAMYWYRQDPGQGLRLIYYSQIVNDFQKGDIAEGYSVSREKKESFPLTVTSAQKNPTAFYLCASSLTKVGTEAFFGQGTRLTVV.

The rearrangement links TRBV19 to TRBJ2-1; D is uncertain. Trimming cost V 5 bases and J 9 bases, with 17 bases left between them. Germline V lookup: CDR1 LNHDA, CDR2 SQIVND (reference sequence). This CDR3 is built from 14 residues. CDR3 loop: CASSLGSALSEQFF. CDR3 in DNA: TGTGCCAGTAGTCTTGGTTCTGCATTGAGTGAGCAGTTCTTC.

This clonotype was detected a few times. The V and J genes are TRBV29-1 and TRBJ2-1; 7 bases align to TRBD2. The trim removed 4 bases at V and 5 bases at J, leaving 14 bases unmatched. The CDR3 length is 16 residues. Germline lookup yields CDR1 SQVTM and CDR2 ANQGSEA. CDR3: CSVGGGRGRSNNEQFF. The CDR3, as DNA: TGCAGCGTTGGGGGGGGACGGGGACGTTCGAACAATGAGCAGTTCTTC.

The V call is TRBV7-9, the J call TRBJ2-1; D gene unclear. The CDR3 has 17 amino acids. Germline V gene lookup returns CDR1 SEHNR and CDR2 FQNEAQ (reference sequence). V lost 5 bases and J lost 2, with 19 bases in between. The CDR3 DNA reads TGTGCCAGCAGCCCTAGGTCCGGTCCTCTCCCCTACAATGAGCAGTTCTTC. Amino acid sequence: CASSPRSGPLPYNEQFF. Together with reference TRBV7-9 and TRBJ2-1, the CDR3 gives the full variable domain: DTGVSQNPRHKITKRGQNVTFRCDPISEHNRLYWYRQTLGQGPEFLTYFQNEAQLEKSRLLSDRFSAERPKGSFSTLEIQRTEQGDSAMYLCASSPRSGPLPYNEQFFGPGTRLTVL.

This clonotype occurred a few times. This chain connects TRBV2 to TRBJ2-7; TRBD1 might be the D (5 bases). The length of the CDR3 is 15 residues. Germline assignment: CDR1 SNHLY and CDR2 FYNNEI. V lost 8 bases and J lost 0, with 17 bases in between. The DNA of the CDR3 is TGTGCCAGCGACTTCCTCAGGGTTAGCTCCTACGAGCAGTACGTC. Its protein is CASDFLRVSSYEQYV.

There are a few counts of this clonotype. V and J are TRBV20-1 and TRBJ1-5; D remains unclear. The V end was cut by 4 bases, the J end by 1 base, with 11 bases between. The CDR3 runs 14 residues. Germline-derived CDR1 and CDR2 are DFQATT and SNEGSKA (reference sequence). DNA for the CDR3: TGCAGTGCTACGACTAGAATGAGCAATCAGCCCCAGCATTTT. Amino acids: CSATTRMSNQPQHF.

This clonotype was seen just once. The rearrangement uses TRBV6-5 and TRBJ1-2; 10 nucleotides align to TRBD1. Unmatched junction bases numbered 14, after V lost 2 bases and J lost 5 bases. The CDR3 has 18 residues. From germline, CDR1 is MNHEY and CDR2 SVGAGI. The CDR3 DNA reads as TGTGCCAGCAGTTACAGGTGGACAGGGGGTTACACCATTTATGGCTACACCTTC. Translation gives CASSYRWTGGYTIYGYTF.

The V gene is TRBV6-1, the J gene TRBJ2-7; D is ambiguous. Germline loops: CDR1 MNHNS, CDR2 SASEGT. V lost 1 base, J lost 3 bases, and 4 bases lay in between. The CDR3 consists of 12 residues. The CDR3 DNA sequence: TGTGCCAGCAGTGAAGGAGTCTACGAGCAGTACGTC. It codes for CASSEGVYEQYV.

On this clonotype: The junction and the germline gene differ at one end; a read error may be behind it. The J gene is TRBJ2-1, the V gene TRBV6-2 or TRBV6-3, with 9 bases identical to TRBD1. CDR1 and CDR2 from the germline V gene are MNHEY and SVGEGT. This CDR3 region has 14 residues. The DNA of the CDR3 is TGTGCCGGCAGTATAGGACAGGGGCTCCATGAGCAGTTCTTC. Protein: CAGSIGQGLHEQFF.

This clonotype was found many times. CDR3 nucleotides: TGTGCCAGCAGCCGGGGGTTCCGCACAGATACGCAGTATTTT. Its translation is CASSRGFRTDTQYF. The chain combines TRBV7-2 with TRBJ2-3; TRBD2 is a possible D gene (6 bases). The CDR3 runs 14 residues. The V end was cut by 5 bases, the J end by 1 base, with 10 bases between. Germline V gives CDR1 SGHTA, CDR2 FQGNSA.

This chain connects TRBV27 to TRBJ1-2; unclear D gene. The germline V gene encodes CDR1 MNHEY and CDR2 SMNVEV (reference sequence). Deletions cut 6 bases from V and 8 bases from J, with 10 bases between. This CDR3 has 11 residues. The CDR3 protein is CASREGGGYTF. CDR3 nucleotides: TGTGCCAGCAGAGAGGGAGGAGGCTACACCTTC.

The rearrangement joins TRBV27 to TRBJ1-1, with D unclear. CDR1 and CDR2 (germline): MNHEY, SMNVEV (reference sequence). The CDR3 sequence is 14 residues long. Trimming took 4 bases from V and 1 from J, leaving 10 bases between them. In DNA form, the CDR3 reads TGTGCCAGCAGTTCCCAACCAGAGAACACTGAAGCTTTCTTT. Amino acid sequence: CASSSQPENTEAFF.

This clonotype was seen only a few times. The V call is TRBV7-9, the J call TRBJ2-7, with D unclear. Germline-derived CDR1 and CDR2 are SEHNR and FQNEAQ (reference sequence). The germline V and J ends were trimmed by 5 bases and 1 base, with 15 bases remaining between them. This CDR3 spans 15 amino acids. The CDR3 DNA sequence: TGTGCCAGCAGCCCCCTCGGACCGGCTTCCTACGAGCAGTACTTC. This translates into CASSPLGPASYEQYF.

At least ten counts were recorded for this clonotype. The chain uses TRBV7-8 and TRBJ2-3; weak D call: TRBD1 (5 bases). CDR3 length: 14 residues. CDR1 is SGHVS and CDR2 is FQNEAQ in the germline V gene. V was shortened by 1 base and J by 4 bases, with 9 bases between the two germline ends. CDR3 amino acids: CASSLVVRADTQYF. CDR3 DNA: TGTGCCAGCAGCTTAGTGGTCAGGGCAGATACGCAGTATTTT.

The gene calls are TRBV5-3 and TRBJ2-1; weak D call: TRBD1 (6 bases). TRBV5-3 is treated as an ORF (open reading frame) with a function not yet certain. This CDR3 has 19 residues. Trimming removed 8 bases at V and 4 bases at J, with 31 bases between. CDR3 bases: TGTGCCAGCACCAGCACCGGGACACAGGCCCCATCGAGGTACAATGAGCAGTTCTTC. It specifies CASTSTGTQAPSRYNEQFF.